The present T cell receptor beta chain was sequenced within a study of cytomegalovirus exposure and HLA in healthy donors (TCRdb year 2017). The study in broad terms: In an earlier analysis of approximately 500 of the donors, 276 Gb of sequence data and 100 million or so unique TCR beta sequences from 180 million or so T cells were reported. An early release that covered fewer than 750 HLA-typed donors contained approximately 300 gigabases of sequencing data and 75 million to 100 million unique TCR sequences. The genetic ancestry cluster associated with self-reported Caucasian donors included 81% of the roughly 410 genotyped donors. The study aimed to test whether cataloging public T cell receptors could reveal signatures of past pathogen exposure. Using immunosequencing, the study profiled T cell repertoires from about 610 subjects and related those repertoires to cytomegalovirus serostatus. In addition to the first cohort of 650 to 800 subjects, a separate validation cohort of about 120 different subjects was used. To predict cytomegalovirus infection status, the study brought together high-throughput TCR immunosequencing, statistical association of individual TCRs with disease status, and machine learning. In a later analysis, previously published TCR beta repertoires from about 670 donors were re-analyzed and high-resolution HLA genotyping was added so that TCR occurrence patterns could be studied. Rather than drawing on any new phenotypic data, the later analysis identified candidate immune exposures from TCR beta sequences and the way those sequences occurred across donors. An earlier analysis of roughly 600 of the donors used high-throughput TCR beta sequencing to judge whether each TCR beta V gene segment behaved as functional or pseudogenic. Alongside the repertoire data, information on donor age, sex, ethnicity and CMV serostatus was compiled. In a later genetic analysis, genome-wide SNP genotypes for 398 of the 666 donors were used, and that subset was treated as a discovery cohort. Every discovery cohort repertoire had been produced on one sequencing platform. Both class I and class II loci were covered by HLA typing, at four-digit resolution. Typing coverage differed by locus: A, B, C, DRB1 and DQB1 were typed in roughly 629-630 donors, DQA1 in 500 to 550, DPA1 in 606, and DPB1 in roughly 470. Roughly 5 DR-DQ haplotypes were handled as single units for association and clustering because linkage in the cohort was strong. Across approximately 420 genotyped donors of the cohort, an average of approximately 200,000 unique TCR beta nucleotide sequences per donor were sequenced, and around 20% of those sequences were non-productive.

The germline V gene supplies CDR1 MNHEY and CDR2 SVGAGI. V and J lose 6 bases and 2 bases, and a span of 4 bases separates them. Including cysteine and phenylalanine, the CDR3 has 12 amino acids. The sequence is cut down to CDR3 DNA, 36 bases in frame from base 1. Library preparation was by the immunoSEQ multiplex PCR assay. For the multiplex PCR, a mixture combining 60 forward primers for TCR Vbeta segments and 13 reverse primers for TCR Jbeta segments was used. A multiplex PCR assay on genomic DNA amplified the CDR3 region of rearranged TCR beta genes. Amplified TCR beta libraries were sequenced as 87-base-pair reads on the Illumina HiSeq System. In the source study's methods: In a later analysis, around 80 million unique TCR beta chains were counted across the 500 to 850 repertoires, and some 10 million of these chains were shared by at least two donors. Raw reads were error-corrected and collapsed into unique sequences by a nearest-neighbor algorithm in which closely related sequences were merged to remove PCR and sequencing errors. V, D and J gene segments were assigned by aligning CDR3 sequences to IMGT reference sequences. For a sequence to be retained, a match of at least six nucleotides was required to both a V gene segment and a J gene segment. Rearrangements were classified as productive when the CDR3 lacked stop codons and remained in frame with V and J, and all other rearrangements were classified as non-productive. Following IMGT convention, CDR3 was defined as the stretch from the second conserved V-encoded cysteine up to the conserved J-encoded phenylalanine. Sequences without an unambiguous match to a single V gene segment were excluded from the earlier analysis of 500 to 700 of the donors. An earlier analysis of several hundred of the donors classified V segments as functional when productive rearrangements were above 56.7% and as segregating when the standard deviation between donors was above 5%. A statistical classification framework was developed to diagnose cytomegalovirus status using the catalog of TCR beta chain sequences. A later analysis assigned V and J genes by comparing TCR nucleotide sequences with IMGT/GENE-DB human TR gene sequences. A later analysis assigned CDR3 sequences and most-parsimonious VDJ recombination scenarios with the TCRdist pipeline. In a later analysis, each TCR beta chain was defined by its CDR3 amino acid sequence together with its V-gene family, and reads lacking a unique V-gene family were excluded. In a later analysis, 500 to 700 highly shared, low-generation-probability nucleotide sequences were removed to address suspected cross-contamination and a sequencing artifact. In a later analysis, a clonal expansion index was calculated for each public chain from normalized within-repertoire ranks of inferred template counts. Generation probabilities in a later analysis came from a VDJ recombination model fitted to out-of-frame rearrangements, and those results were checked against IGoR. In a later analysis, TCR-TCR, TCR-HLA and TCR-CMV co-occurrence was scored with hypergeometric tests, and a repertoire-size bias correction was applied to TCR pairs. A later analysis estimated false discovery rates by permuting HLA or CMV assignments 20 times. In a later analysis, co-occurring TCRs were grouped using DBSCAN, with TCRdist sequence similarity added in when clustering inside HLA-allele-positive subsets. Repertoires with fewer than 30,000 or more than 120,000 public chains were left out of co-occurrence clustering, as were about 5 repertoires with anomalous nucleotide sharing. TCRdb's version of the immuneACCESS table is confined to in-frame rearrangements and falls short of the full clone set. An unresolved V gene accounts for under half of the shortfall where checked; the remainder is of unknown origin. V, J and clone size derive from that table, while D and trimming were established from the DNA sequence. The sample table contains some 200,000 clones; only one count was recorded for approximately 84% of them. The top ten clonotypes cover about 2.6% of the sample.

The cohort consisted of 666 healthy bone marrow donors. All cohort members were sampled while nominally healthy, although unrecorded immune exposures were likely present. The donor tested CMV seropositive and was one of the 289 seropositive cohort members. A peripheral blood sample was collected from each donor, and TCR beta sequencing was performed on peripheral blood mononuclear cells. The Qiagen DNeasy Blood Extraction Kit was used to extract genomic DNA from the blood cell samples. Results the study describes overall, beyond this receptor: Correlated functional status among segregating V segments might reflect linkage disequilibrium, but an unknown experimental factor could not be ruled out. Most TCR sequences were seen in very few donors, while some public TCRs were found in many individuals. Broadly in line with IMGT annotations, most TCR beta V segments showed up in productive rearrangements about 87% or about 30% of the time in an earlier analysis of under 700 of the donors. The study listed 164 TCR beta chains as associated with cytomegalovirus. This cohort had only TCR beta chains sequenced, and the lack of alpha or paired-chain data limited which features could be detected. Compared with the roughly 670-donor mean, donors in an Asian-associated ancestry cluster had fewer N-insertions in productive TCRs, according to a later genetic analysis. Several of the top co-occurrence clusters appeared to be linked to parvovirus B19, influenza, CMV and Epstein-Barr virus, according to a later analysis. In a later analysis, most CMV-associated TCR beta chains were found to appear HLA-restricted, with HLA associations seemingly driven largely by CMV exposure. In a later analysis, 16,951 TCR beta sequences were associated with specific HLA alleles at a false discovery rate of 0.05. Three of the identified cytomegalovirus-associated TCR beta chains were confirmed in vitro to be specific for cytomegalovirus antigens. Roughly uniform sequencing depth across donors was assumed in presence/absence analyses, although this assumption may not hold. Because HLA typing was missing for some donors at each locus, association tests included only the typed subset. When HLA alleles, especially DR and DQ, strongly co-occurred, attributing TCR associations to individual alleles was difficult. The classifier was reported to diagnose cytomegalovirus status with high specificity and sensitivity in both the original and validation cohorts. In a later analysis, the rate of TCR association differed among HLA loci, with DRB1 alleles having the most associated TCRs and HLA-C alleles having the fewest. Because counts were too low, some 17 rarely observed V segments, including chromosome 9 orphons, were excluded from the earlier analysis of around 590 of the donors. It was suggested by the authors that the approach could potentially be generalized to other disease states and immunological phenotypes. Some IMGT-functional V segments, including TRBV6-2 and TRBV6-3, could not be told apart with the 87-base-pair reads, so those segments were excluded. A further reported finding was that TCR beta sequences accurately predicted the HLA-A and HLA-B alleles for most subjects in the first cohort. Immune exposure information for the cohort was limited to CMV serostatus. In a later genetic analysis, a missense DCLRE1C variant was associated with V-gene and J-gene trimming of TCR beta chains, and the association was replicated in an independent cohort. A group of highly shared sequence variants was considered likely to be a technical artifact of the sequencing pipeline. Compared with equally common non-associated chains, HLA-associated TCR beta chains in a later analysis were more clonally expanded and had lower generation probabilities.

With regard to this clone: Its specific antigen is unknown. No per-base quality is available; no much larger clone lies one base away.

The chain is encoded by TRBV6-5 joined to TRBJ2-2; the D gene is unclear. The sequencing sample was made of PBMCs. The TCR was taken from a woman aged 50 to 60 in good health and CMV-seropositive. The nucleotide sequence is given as TGTGCCAGCAGCTATAACACCGGGGAGCTGTTTTTT. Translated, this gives CASSYNTGELFF.